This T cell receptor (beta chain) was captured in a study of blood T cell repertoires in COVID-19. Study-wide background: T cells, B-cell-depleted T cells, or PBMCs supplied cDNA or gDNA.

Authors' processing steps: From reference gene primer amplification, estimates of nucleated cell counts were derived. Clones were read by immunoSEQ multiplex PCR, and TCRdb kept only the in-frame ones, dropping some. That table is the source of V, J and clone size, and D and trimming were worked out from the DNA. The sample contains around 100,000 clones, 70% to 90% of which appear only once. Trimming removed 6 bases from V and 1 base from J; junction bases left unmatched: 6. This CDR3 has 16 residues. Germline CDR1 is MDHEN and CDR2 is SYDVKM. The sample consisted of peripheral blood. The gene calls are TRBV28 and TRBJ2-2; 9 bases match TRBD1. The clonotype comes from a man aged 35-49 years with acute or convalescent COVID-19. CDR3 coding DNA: TGTGCCAGCAGCGAATACAGGGGGCAGAACACCGGGGAGCTGTTTTTT. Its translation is CASSEYRGQNTGELFF.